A single sample is the source of the 12 T cell receptor beta chains below, sequenced in a study of Graves' ophthalmopathy and Graves' hyperthyroidism. RNA transcripts yielded amplified TCR beta CDR3 regions. An opening RT-PCR round employed HTBI primers and preceded a second-round multiplex PCR. TCRdb itself ran the multiplex PCR reads through MiXCR, one entry per CDR3 protein. The sample contains 500,000 to 600,000 distinct CDR3 sequences, 35% to 45% of which appear only once. Sequenced input: peripheral blood or thyroid tissue (not recorded which). All receptors come from an adult man with Graves' hyperthyroidism.

This clonotype was counted many times. The V gene is TRBV20-1, the J gene TRBJ1-5, with D unresolved. Trimming removed 0 bases from V and 3 bases from J, with 15 bases in between. Germline V lookup: CDR1 DFQATT, CDR2 SNEGSKA (reference sequence). The CDR3 is 16 residues long. The CDR3: CSARDRELLYNQPQHF. As DNA, the CDR3 is TGCAGTGCTAGAGATCGAGAACTATTGTACAATCAGCCCCAGCATTTT.

The chain links TRBV7-8 to TRBJ1-2; TRBD1 aligns across 8 bases. With 1 base clipped from V and 5 bases from J, the junction kept 6 bases outside the gene matches. The CDR3 is 15 amino acids. The V gene's germline CDR1 is SGHVS and CDR2 FQNEAQ. This CDR3 reads CASSLGIRGLYGYTF. DNA of the CDR3: TGTGCCAGCAGCTTAGGGATCAGGGGGCTATATGGCTACACCTTC.

This rearrangement joins TRBV28 to TRBJ2-7, with TRBD1 identical over 9 bases. The CDR3 runs 15 residues. V was pared by 6 bases and J by 5 bases, with 11 bases of the junction left unmatched. CDR1 is MDHEN, CDR2 SYDVKM, per germline. CDR3 nucleotide sequence: TGTGCCAGCAGAAACCCGGGACAGGGTGGACACGAGCAGTACTTC. Translation gives CASRNPGQGGHEQYF.

This clonotype was detected ten times or more. The CDR3 spells CASSFTSSYEQYF. The DNA of the CDR3 is TGTGCCAGCAGCTTCACGAGCTCCTACGAGCAGTACTTC. This rearrangement joins TRBV7-9 to TRBJ2-7; D unresolved. This CDR3 has 13 amino acids. Germline values: CDR1 SEHNR, CDR2 FQNEAQ (reference sequence). The V gene lost 3 bases and the J gene lost 0 bases, with 6 bases spanning the gap.

This clonotype was observed at least ten times. CDR3 region: CASSLWGGGDEQYF. Written as DNA, the CDR3 is TGTGCCAGCAGTTTATGGGGTGGAGGGGACGAGCAGTACTTC. V usage is TRBV12-3 or TRBV12-4 and J usage is TRBJ2-7, with D possibly TRBD2 on 6 matching bases. Trimming removed 2 bases at V and 5 bases at J, with 13 bases between. The CDR3 has 14 amino acids.

V usage is TRBV4-1 and J usage is TRBJ1-6; a weak D match, TRBD1 (5 bases). CDR1 MGHRA and CDR2 YSYEKL come from the germline V gene. V lost 1 base to trimming and J lost 9 bases, with 13 bases between them. The CDR3 has 15 residues. The CDR3 loop is CASSQVARAVSPLHF. DNA of the CDR3: TGCGCCAGCAGCCAAGTTGCCAGGGCGGTTTCACCCCTCCACTTT.

This clonotype was recorded only once. The rearrangement links TRBV7-3 to TRBJ2-5, with D hard to call. The closer fit of TRBJ2-1 to the DNA end suggests the J call may be wrong. The germline gives CDR1 SGHTA, CDR2 FQGTGA. The CDR3 runs to 14 residues. The CDR3 protein is CASSPAGVGNEQFF. CDR3 DNA sequence: TGTGCCAGCAGCCCTGCTGGGGTGGGTAATGAGCAGTTCTTC.

J is TRBJ1-6 and V is TRBV12-3 or TRBV12-4; 8 bases match TRBD1. CDR3 length: 15 residues. In DNA form, the CDR3 reads TGTGCGGGCAGCCGAAGGACAGGGATCGCCTCACCCCTCCACTTT. This gives the protein CAGSRRTGIASPLHF.

This clonotype appeared many times. J is TRBJ2-7 and V is TRBV7-9; 9 bases line up with TRBD1. The CDR3 consists of 14 residues. The J segment lost 3 bases and the V segment lost 3 bases, leaving 3 bases of the junction unmatched. Germline-derived CDR1 and CDR2 are SEHNR and FQNEAQ (reference sequence). CDR3 region: CASSLGTGLYEQYF. The CDR3 nucleotides are TGTGCCAGCAGCTTGGGGACAGGGCTCTACGAGCAGTACTTC.

For this clonotype: Since a much larger clone is just one base distant, this may be a read error. The V call is TRBV7-7, the J call TRBJ2-7; a possible D gene is TRBD1 (6 bases). This CDR3 has 13 amino acids. Germline assignment: CDR1 SSHAT and CDR2 FNYEAQ (reference sequence). CDR3 bases: TGTGCCAGCAGTGGGTGGACAGTTTACGGGCAGTACTTC. Its protein product is CASSGWTVYGQYF. The variable domain in full, completed from reference TRBV7-7 and TRBJ2-7, reads GAGVSQSPRYKVTKRGQDVTLRCDPISSHATLYWYQQALGQGPEFLTYFNYEAQPDKSGLPSDRFSAERPEGSISTLTIQRTEQRDSAMYRCASSGWTVYGQYFGPGTRLTVT.

Concerning this clonotype: One end of the junction varies from germline; a read error may be responsible. The rearrangement links TRBV2 to TRBJ2-2; 9 bases match TRBD2. The CDR3 is 12 residues long. Germline values: CDR1 SNHLY, CDR2 FYNNEI. The CDR3 spells CASSEASGGLFF. In DNA form, the CDR3 reads TGTGCCAGCAGTGAAGCTAGCGGGGGGCTGTTTTTT.

Comments on this clonotype: This may come from a read error, since a much larger clone is one base off. The chain links TRBV5-4 to TRBJ1-3; 9 bases are shared with TRBD1. Germline V gives CDR1 SGHNT, CDR2 YYREEE (reference sequence). J gave up 4 bases and V 8 bases, and 7 bases lay outside the gene matches. The CDR3 totals 14 residues. CDR3 loop: CASGTGIPGNTIYF. Here the CDR3 DNA reads TGTGCCAGTGGGACAGGGATACCGGGAAACACCATATATTTT.